These T cell receptor beta chains were read from a single sample in a study of cytomegalovirus exposure and HLA in healthy donors. Libraries were prepared by immunoSEQ multiplex PCR; TCRdb keeps only in-frame clonotypes and omits some of them. Here the sample spans hundreds of thousands of clones, approximately 81% being singletons. The sequencing input was PBMCs. The source is a man younger than 45 in good health and CMV-seronegative. The CDR3 runs from the conserved cysteine through the conserved F or W. D genes are given only for firm matches. The size entry is marked missing in some rows and otherwise reads once, few, many or a size class.

v_call	clone_size	j_call	d_call	cdr3_nt	cdr3_aa
TRBV6-6	-	TRBJ1-6	-	TGTGCCAGCAGTCACGGGACAAGGTATTCACCCCTCCACTTT	CASSHGTRYSPLHF
TRBV16	once	TRBJ2-1	-	TGTGCCAGCAGCCCTGGACAGTACAATGAGCAGTTCTTC	CASSPGQYNEQFF
TRBV5-4	once	TRBJ2-5	TRBD2	TGTGCCAGCAGCTTGGTGACTCTAGCGGGGGGTTACCAAGAGACCCAGTACTTC	CASSLVTLAGGYQETQYF
TRBV7-2	-	TRBJ2-5	TRBD2	TGTGCCAGCAGCTTAGTAGCGGGGGAACAAGAGACCCAGTACTTC	CASSLVAGEQETQYF
TRBV7-2	-	TRBJ2-7	TRBD1	TGTGCCAGCAGCTTTCACGGACAGGAGTACGAGCAGTACTTC	CASSFHGQEYEQYF
TRBV28	-	TRBJ1-6	-	TGTGCCAGCAGTCTGGGCCCCATTAGTTCTCCCCTCCACTTT	CASSLGPISSPLHF
TRBV4-1	-	TRBJ2-7	TRBD1	TGCGCCAGCAGCCACGGGACAGGGGGCTGGAACGAGCAGTACTTC	CASSHGTGGWNEQYF
TRBV7-8	-	TRBJ2-2	TRBD1	TGTGCCAGCAGCCCCGGGACAGGGGGCAACACCGGGGAGCTGTTTTTT	CASSPGTGGNTGELFF
TRBV5-4	once	TRBJ1-2	-	TGTGCCAGCAGACTGGCGCAGGACAAAGGCCGGGGCTACACCTTC	CASRLAQDKGRGYTF
TRBV9	-	TRBJ2-5	-	TGTGCCAGCAGCCCGCGGAACTTTGGGAGAGGCCAAGAGACCCAGTACTTC	CASSPRNFGRGQETQYF
TRBV18	-	TRBJ2-6	TRBD2	TGTGCCAGCTCACCCGGGGGGACTGGGGCCAACGTCCTGACTTTC	CASSPGGTGANVLTF
TRBV28	few	TRBJ2-7	-	TGTGCCAGCACCCCGAGACAGACCCGTAAGCGAGGGCAGTACTTC	CASTPRQTRKRGQYF
TRBV19	-	TRBJ1-4	-	TGTGCCAGTACGGGGGGCCAAACGGGTGAAAAACTGTTTTTT	CASTGGQTGEKLFF
TRBV27	-	TRBJ1-2	TRBD1	TGTGCCAGCGGTGTCGGGACAGGGAATGGCTACACCTTC	CASGVGTGNGYTF
TRBV28	-	TRBJ2-2	TRBD1	TGTGCCAGCAGGAGGACAGGGTTCCCCGGGGAGCTGTTTTTT	CASRRTGFPGELFF
TRBV7-9	-	TRBJ2-7	-	TGTTCCAGCAGCTTAGTAGTCAGGGGTGAGCAGTACTTC	CSSSLVVRGEQYF
TRBV7-2	-	TRBJ1-4	TRBD1	TGTGCCAGCAGCGTCGGACAGGCCCCAACTAATGAAAAACTGTTTTTT	CASSVGQAPTNEKLFF
TRBV18	few	TRBJ2-3	TRBD1	TGTGCCAGCTCACCGGCACGGGGACAGGGAAGCACAGATACGCAGTATTTT	CASSPARGQGSTDTQYF
TRBV7-8	-	TRBJ2-1	TRBD2	TGTGCCAGCAGCGCTTCCCGTCTAGCGGCGAATGAGCAGTTCTTC	CASSASRLAANEQFF
TRBV5-1	-	TRBJ1-1	TRBD1	TGCGCCAGCAGCTCGGACAGGGCGGCTAGGGGAGCTTTCTTT	CASSSDRAARGAFF